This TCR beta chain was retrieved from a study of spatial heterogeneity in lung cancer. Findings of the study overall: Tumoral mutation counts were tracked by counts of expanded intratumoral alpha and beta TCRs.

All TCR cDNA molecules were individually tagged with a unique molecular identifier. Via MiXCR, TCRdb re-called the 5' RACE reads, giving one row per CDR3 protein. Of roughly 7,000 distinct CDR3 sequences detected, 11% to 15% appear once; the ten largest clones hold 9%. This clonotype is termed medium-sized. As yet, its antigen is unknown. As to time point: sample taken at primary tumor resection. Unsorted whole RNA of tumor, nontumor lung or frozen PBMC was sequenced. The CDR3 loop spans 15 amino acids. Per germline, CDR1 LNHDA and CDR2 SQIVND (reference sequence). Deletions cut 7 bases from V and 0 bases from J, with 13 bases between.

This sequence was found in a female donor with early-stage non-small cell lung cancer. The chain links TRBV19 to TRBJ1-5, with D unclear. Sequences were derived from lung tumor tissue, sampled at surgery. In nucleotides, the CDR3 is TGTGCCAGTACATGGTCCCCTTATAGCAATCAGCCCCAGCATTTT. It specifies CASTWSPYSNQPQHF.